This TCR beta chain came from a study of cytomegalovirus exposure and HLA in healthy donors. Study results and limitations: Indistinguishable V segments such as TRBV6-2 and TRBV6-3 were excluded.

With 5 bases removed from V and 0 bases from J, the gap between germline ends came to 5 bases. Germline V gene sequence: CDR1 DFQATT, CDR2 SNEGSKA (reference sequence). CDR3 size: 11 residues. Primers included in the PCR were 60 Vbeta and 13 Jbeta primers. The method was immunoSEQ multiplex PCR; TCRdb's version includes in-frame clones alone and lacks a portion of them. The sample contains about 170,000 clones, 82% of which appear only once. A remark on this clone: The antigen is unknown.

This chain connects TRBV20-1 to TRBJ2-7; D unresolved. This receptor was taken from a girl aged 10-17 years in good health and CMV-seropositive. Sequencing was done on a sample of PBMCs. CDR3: CSAFSSYEQYF. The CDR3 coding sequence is TGCAGTGCTTTCAGCTCCTACGAGCAGTACTTC.